This T cell receptor beta chain was recovered during a study of CD8 T cells in Susac syndrome. The authors negatively isolated CD8+ and CD4+ T cells and FACS-enriched TEMRA cells. Germline V gives CDR1 MNHNS, CDR2 SASEGT. CDR3 size: 16 residues. V lost 8 bases and J lost 5; bases outside the gene matches: 15. RNA, at about 0.45 to 1 ug, was reverse transcribed with random hexamers. Using its own MiXCR run on the immunoSEQ multiplex PCR reads, TCRdb lists one record per CDR3 protein. The table records some 130,000 distinct CDR3 sequences, roughly 89% of them present only once. Sequencing was performed on CD8+ T cells from PBMCs. The rearrangement links TRBV6-1 to TRBJ2-3; 8 nucleotides match TRBD2. This TCR was sampled from a human donor with multiple sclerosis. CDR3 residues: CASEATGGPAGDTQYF. The CDR3 nucleotides are TGTGCCAGCGAGGCGACGGGAGGGCCAGCCGGAGATACGCAGTATTTT.